Detailed here is one T cell receptor beta chain. Per germline, CDR1 SGHRS and CDR2 YFSETQ. The CDR3 totals 16 residues. V shed 0 bases and J 2 bases; nucleotides not matched to a gene: 1. This entry belongs to a study of STAT5B mutations in CD4+ large granular lymphocyte leukemia. Sequencing was at survey level. As processed by the authors: A productive frequency of 2.59 x 10-5 was the lowest detectable. Profiling relied on immunoSEQ multiplex PCR, and the TCRdb table lists in-frame clones only, not all of them. V, J and clone size reflect that table, while D and trimming were determined from the DNA. The sample has 20,000 to 25,000 clones; roughly 69% are singletons.

This receptor was taken from a human donor in good health. Sequencing input: CD4+ T cells from blood buffy coats. V gene TRBV5-1 combines with J gene TRBJ2-2; 10 nucleotides match TRBD2. In DNA, the CDR3 is TGCGCCAGCAGCTTGGGACTAGCGGGTAACACCGGGGAGCTGTTTTTT. It translates to CASSLGLAGNTGELFF.